The 32 T cell receptor beta chains given below trace back to one sample, sequenced in a study of PD-1 blockade in classical Hodgkin lymphoma. Every single patient, without exception, relapsed after autologous stem cell transplantation, and brentuximab vedotin exposure varied. Assay: immunoSEQ multiplex PCR; the TCRdb copy retains only in-frame clones and omits some. In the table there are 20,000 to 30,000 clones, about four fifths of which are singletons. The sample consisted of peripheral blood mononuclear cells (PBMCs), taken before the second cycle of nivolumab. These receptors came from a human donor with classical Hodgkin lymphoma.

The V gene is TRBV4-3, the J gene TRBJ1-3, with D perhaps matching TRBD1 (5 bases). Germline lookup yields CDR1 LGHNA and CDR2 YSLEER. Trimming took off 4 bases at V and 1 base at J, with 11 bases between the two ends. This CDR3 region has 15 residues. The CDR3 sequence: CASSPMRGSGNTIYF. In DNA, the CDR3 is TGCGCCAGCAGCCCGATGCGGGGGTCTGGAAACACCATATATTTT.

This clone appeared a single time. V is TRBV7-2 and J is TRBJ1-3; D unresolved. Germline V gene lookup returns CDR1 SGHTA and CDR2 FQGNSA. The CDR3 has 17 amino acids. Between the trimmed V and J ends, which lost 6 bases and 0 bases, there was a span of 18 bases. The CDR3 here is CASSYNGRPSSGNTIYF. The DNA for the CDR3 is TGTGCCAGCAGTTACAACGGCAGGCCGAGCTCTGGAAACACCATATATTTT.

This chain links TRBV6-4 with TRBJ1-2; 8 bases match TRBD1. Germline assignment: CDR1 MRHNA and CDR2 SNTAGT. V dropped 6 bases and J dropped 4; count of bases not matched to a gene: 4. The CDR3 runs 13 residues. CDR3 region: CASSRGPGYGYTF. CDR3 sequence (DNA): TGTGCCAGCAGCAGGGGGCCGGGCTATGGCTACACCTTC.

The CDR3 loop is CASSLLQGTEAFF. The CDR3 bases are TGTGCCAGCAGCTTACTTCAGGGCACTGAAGCTTTCTTT. The chain couples TRBV7-9 to TRBJ1-1, with D perhaps matching TRBD1 (5 bases). In germline, CDR1 is SEHNR, CDR2 FQNEAQ (reference sequence). V was pared by 2 bases and J by 4 bases, with 8 bases between. There are 13 residues in the CDR3.

The chain joins TRBV2 to TRBJ2-1, with 7 bases aligning to TRBD1. The trim removed 7 bases at V and 5 bases at J, leaving 5 bases unmatched. Per germline, CDR1 SNHLY and CDR2 FYNNEI. CDR3 length: 13 residues. The CDR3 nucleotides are TGTGCCAGCACCAGGACAGGCGACAATGAGCAGTTCTTC. It is translated as CASTRTGDNEQFF.

This rearrangement joins TRBV7-8 to TRBJ2-3; 10 positions match TRBD1. In germline, CDR1 is SGHVS, CDR2 FQNEAQ. This CDR3 spans 17 amino acids. V lost 3 bases and J lost 4; bases outside the gene matches: 10. For the CDR3, the DNA is TGTGCCAGCAGCTTCCTCCTGACAGGGGGCGACGCAGATACGCAGTATTTT. Its protein is CASSFLLTGGDADTQYF.

Only one count was recorded for this clone. The chain links TRBV4-2 to TRBJ1-4; no definite D call. The CDR3 loop spans 16 amino acids. Looked up from germline, CDR1 is LGHNA and CDR2 is YNFKEQ. Trimming cost V 0 bases and J 5 bases, with 13 bases left between them. This CDR3 reads CASSQEEMGENEKLFF. The CDR3 nucleotides are TGTGCCAGCAGCCAAGAGGAGATGGGCGAGAATGAAAAACTGTTTTTT.

V is TRBV7-2 and J is TRBJ1-4; no reliable D call. Germline V gene lookup returns CDR1 SGHTA and CDR2 FQGNSA. This CDR3 is 12 amino acids long. V was clipped by 2 bases and J by 7 bases, with 5 bases between them. The CDR3 DNA reads TGTGCCAGCAGCTTACGTGGTGAAAAACTGTTTTTT. Encoded protein: CASSLRGEKLFF.

The chain links TRBV10-2 to TRBJ1-4, with a tentative D call TRBD1 (5 bases). From germline, CDR1 is WSHSY and CDR2 SAAADI. The CDR3 loop spans 13 amino acids. The V end was cut by 7 bases, the J end by 7 bases, with 13 bases between. CDR3 residues: CASTRGEGEKLFF. CDR3 DNA: TGCGCCAGCACGAGGGGAGAGGGTGAAAAACTGTTTTTT.

This clone was counted a single time. The V gene is TRBV9, the J gene TRBJ2-5; D may be TRBD1 (7 bases). The CDR3 extends over 15 amino acids. V shed 0 bases and J shed 3 bases, with 12 bases lying between them. CDR1 is SGDLS and CDR2 is YYNGEE in the germline V gene. CDR3 residues: CASSVEVRGEETQYF. In DNA form, the CDR3 reads TGTGCCAGCAGCGTAGAGGTCAGGGGGGAAGAGACCCAGTACTTC.

This chain uses TRBV9 with TRBJ1-2, with D maybe TRBD1 (5 bases). Germline values: CDR1 SGDLS, CDR2 YYNGEE. There are 15 residues in the CDR3. Trimming cost V 3 bases and J 8 bases, with 20 bases left between them. This CDR3 reads CASSGNSPGGAGYTF. The DNA for the CDR3 is TGTGCCAGCAGCGGAAACTCCCCCGGCGGGGCCGGCTACACCTTC.

This chain connects TRBV19 to TRBJ2-3, with 9 bases identical to TRBD1. The CDR3 length is 14 residues. V dropped 6 bases and J dropped 4; count of bases not matched to a gene: 5. Germline assignment: CDR1 LNHDA and CDR2 SQIVND (reference sequence). CDR3 coding DNA: TGTGCCAGTAGCTGGACAGGGGCCTCAGATACGCAGTATTTT. The encoded protein is CASSWTGASDTQYF.

The chain couples TRBV6-5 to TRBJ1-2; D uncertain. CDR3 length: 13 residues. Germline-derived CDR1 and CDR2 are MNHEY and SVGAGI. V lost 4 bases and J 2 bases, leaving 8 bases between the germline ends. CDR3 protein: CASSSMNNYGYTF. CDR3 bases: TGTGCCAGCAGTTCTATGAACAACTATGGCTACACCTTC.

V gene TRBV27 combines with J gene TRBJ1-6; D might be TRBD1 (5 bases). CDR1 MNHEY and CDR2 SMNVEV come from the germline V gene (reference sequence). The V gene lost 6 bases and the J gene lost 10 bases, with 10 bases spanning the gap. This CDR3 is built from 12 residues. The CDR3 DNA reads as TGTGCCAGCAGCCAAGGGGTCTCACCCCTCCACTTT. The encoded protein is CASSQGVSPLHF.

V is TRBV30 and J is TRBJ1-2; D gene ambiguous. V was cut by 1 base and J by 0 bases, with 9 bases left in between. Germline CDR1 GTSNPN, CDR2 SVGIG (reference sequence). CDR3 length: 14 residues. The CDR3 here is CAWSGAPANYGYTF. Here the CDR3 DNA reads TGTGCCTGGAGTGGAGCCCCAGCTAACTATGGCTACACCTTC.

The chain has TRBV12-5 and TRBJ1-1, with D perhaps TRBD1 (5 bases). Trimming took off 2 bases at V and 0 bases at J, with 31 bases between the two ends. This CDR3 spans 22 amino acids. Germline CDR1 is LGHNT and CDR2 is FRNRAP. CDR3: CASGLLGETKPSSWDLNTEAFF. CDR3 nucleotides: TGTGCTAGTGGTTTGCTGGGAGAAACCAAGCCCTCCAGCTGGGACTTGAACACTGAAGCTTTCTTT. Drawing the rest from reference TRBV12-5 and TRBJ1-1, the complete variable domain is DARVTQTPRHKVTEMGQEVTMRCQPILGHNTVFWYRQTMMQGLELLAYFRNRAPLDDSGMPKDRFSAEMPDATLATLKIQPSEPRDSAVYFCASGLLGETKPSSWDLNTEAFFGQGTRLTVV.

Here the CDR3 reads CASSPGLLTFSRAPAMYTF. The CDR3 DNA reads TGTGCCAGCAGTCCCGGATTGTTGACATTCTCCAGGGCCCCCGCTATGTACACCTTC. The genes are TRBV28 and TRBJ1-2; weak D call: TRBD1 (5 bases). V was clipped by 5 bases and J by 11 bases, with 36 bases between them. The CDR3 contains 19 residues. Germline V CDR1 and CDR2: MDHEN, SYDVKM.

This chain links TRBV19 with TRBJ2-1; 10 bases are a match to TRBD1. V lost 4 bases to trimming and J lost 6 bases; unmatched junction nucleotides: 3. CDR3 length: 14 residues. CDR1 is LNHDA, CDR2 SQIVND, per germline (reference sequence). CDR3 sequence: CASSKRTGGNEQFF. In nucleotides, the CDR3 is TGTGCCAGTAGTAAGAGGACAGGGGGCAATGAGCAGTTCTTC.

The chain has TRBV21-1 and TRBJ1-4; no DNA check was done on the table's D call, TRBD1. TRBV21-1 is a pseudogene locus. The CDR3 loop spans 18 amino acids. Here the CDR3 reads CASSKGGTGPTTNEKLFF. The CDR3 coding sequence is TGTGCCAGCAGCAAAGGAGGGACAGGGCCAACAACTAATGAAAAACTGTTTTTT.

This rearrangement joins TRBV29-1 to TRBJ1-5; TRBD1 might be the D (6 bases). The CDR3 consists of 13 residues. V lost 3 bases and J 7 bases, leaving 13 bases between the germline ends. Germline V gives CDR1 SQVTM, CDR2 ANQGSEA. The CDR3 sequence is CSVEETGGQPQHF. CDR3 sequence (DNA): TGCAGCGTTGAGGAGACAGGCGGGCAGCCCCAGCATTTT. Using reference TRBV29-1 and TRBJ1-5 for the parts outside the CDR3, the full variable domain is SAVISQKPSRDICQRGTSLTIQCQVDSQVTMMFWYRQQPGQSLTLIATANQGSEATYESGFVIDKFPISRPNLTFSTLTVSNMSPEDSSIYLCSVEETGGQPQHFGDGTRLSIL.

The chain links TRBV28 to TRBJ1-2; tentative D call: TRBD1 (5 bases). The CDR3 runs 15 residues. Between the trimmed V and J ends, which lost 4 bases and 2 bases, there was a span of 14 bases. The germline V gene has CDR1 MDHEN and CDR2 SYDVKM. The CDR3 coding sequence is TGTGCCAGCAGTTCCCGACAGACCCTAAACTATGGCTACACCTTC. It codes for CASSSRQTLNYGYTF.

This chain uses TRBV19 with TRBJ2-1; TRBD2 aligns across 9 bases. V trimming: 6 bases; J trimming: 3 bases; junction bases outside the gene matches: 6. The CDR3 consists of 15 residues. Germline CDR1 is LNHDA and CDR2 is SQIVND (reference sequence). CDR3 in amino acids: CASSSGTSSYNEQFF. CDR3 DNA sequence: TGTGCCAGTAGCTCCGGGACTAGCAGCTACAATGAGCAGTTCTTC.

V usage is TRBV6-5 and J usage is TRBJ1-1; D gene ambiguous. V gave up 3 bases and J gave up 2 bases, with 10 bases separating them. The length of the CDR3 is 14 residues. Germline lookup yields CDR1 MNHEY and CDR2 SVGAGI. The CDR3 region is CASSYKPVNTEAFF. The DNA of the CDR3 is TGTGCCAGCAGTTATAAACCCGTCAACACTGAAGCTTTCTTT.

The CDR3 is CASSLLSGAGSTEAFF. CDR3 nucleotide sequence: TGTGCCAGCAGTTTATTGTCAGGGGCCGGGAGCACTGAAGCTTTCTTT. The chain has TRBV27 and TRBJ1-1; D perhaps matches TRBD1 (6 bases). Trimming cost V 1 base and J 4 bases, with 16 bases left between them. CDR3 length equals 16 residues. Germline V gene sequence: CDR1 MNHEY, CDR2 SMNVEV (reference sequence).

V gene TRBV5-5 combines with J gene TRBJ2-6; 9 nucleotides match TRBD1. In germline, CDR1 is SGHKS, CDR2 YYEKEE (reference sequence). The CDR3 spans 16 residues. With 0 bases clipped from V and 2 bases from J, the junction kept 0 bases outside the gene matches. The CDR3 region is CASSLGTGAGANVLTF. CDR3 DNA sequence: TGTGCCAGCAGCTTGGGGACAGGGGCTGGGGCCAACGTCCTGACTTTC.

This clone appeared a single time. The CDR3 protein is CASSSRGGPQHF. In DNA, the CDR3 is TGTGCCAGCAGCTCGCGGGGAGGGCCCCAGCATTTT. The rearrangement links TRBV6-6 to TRBJ1-5; no definite D call. V lost 6 bases and J 9 bases, leaving 12 bases between the germline ends. The CDR3 loop spans 12 amino acids. Germline-derived CDR1 and CDR2 are MNHNY and SVGAGI (reference sequence).

The table lists this clone with a count of one. The V call is TRBV5-5, the J call TRBJ1-2; D call uncertain. V was clipped by 0 bases and J by 7 bases, with 7 bases between them. From germline, CDR1 is SGHKS and CDR2 YYEKEE (reference sequence). This CDR3 is built from 12 residues. CDR3 nucleotides: TGTGCCAGCAGCTTGGGGCGGACTGGCTACACCTTC. Its translation is CASSLGRTGYTF.

This clone appeared a single time. The gene calls are TRBV7-2 and TRBJ2-3; maybe TRBD2 (5 bases). This CDR3 is 14 amino acids long. The germline V and J ends were trimmed by 2 bases and 2 bases, with 8 bases remaining between them. Germline assignment: CDR1 SGHTA and CDR2 FQGNSA. Written as DNA, the CDR3 is TGTGCCAGCAGCTTATTAGACTACACAGATACGCAGTATTTT. Its protein is CASSLLDYTDTQYF.

The CDR3 sequence is CASSEWTEGTEAFF. Written as DNA, the CDR3 is TGTGCCAGCAGTGAATGGACAGAAGGGACTGAAGCTTTCTTT. The chain carries TRBV6-1 and TRBJ1-1, with D maybe TRBD1 (6 bases). Trimming shortened V by 2 bases and J by 5 bases, and 12 bases separated the two germline ends. This CDR3 region has 14 residues. Germline V gives CDR1 MNHNS, CDR2 SASEGT.

The gene calls are TRBV19 and TRBJ1-2; possible D gene TRBD1, 5 bases. CDR1 is LNHDA, CDR2 SQIVND, per germline (reference sequence). V was shortened by 6 bases and J by 8 bases, with 16 bases between the two germline ends. The CDR3 is made up of 13 amino acids. CDR3 region: CASRMQDIPGYTF. The DNA of the CDR3 is TGTGCCAGTAGGATGCAGGACATCCCCGGCTACACCTTC. Supplemented by reference TRBV19 and TRBJ1-2, the full variable domain reads DGGITQSPKYLFRKEGQNVTLSCEQNLNHDAMYWYRQDPGQGLRLIYYSQIVNDFQKGDIAEGYSVSREKKESFPLTVTSAQKNPTAFYLCASRMQDIPGYTFGSGTRLTVV.

The rearrangement links TRBV11-2 to TRBJ2-2; tentative D call: TRBD1 (5 bases). Germline CDR1 and CDR2: SGHAT and FQNNGV. V was clipped by 4 bases and J by 7 bases, with 13 bases between them. The CDR3 contains 14 residues. The DNA for the CDR3 is TGTGCCAGCAGCTCGCCGCGAAGGGGCGGGGAGCTGTTTTTT. It codes for CASSSPRRGGELFF.

The chain employs TRBV29-1 and TRBJ2-5, with D possibly matching TRBD2 (6 bases). Trimming left V 4 bases short and J 10 bases short, with 22 bases between. CDR1 is SQVTM, CDR2 ANQGSEA, per germline. The CDR3 has 14 amino acids. The CDR3 is CSVATAGTHWIQYF. In DNA form, the CDR3 reads TGCAGCGTTGCCACGGCGGGGACCCATTGGATCCAGTACTTC.